This T cell receptor beta chain originates from a study of shared clonotypes between healthy human individuals (dated by TCRdb to about 2020). Some background on the complete study: Three men and a couple of women, aged 18 to 49 years, made up the cohort. Per donor, three plates each were used for CD4 naive and CD4 memory, two for CD8 naive, and one for CD8 memory. Blood TCR repertoires of four to six healthy adults were deeply sequenced to estimate repertoire size and the extent of clonotype sharing between individuals. To increase sequencing depth and limit assay-specific biases, different laboratories used diverse techniques to prepare libraries and sequence TCR repertoires. Each donor's leukapheresis produced roughly between about 0.8 and 10 billion PBMCs. Overall results and qualifications from the work: Based on pairwise subsampling, the degree of clonotype sharing among donors was expected to be affected by sequencing depth. Higher generation probabilities were observed for clonotypes shared by all four sorted-subset donors than for non-shared clonotypes. Estimated clonotype richness was generally larger for naive than for memory subsets. Only blood was sampled, and tissue TCR repertoires likely differ from those in blood. Sharing across four donors was observed for around 5% of naive CD4, about 4% of naive CD8, 2% to 2.5% of memory CD4, and roughly 0.4% of memory CD8 clonotypes. Because the study included only a small number of donors, the genetic and exposure-history diversity represented was limited. Rarefaction of sorted-subset datasets indicated incomplete sequencing despite the large sequencing depth.

A remark on this clone: Its antigen is not yet known. Base qualities were left out, and no much larger clone turns up one base away.

The donors were healthy, HIV-negative adults who had no recently reported acute infections or vaccinations. All donors were Caucasian adults living in Nashville, Tennessee, USA. CD4+ T cells were enriched by magnetic negative selection, after which naive cells were positively selected on CD45RA and the negative fraction was taken as the memory subset. Blood was collected by leukapheresis, and PBMCs were isolated by Ficoll-Histopaque density gradient centrifugation and then cryopreserved in liquid nitrogen vapor phase. Purity and quantity of every magnetically sorted T cell population were checked by analytical flow cytometry. Each sorted fraction had its genomic DNA isolated and then quantified by UV absorbance on a Nanodrop 2000c. Using the deep immunoSEQ assay, multiplex PCR amplified TCR CDR3 regions from genomic DNA. Genomic DNA extracted from each cell subset was distributed evenly over all wells of several immunoSEQ 96-well plates, and each plate served as one replicate. For sorted subsets, approximately 210 ng genomic DNA, equal to approximately 30,000 T cell genomes, was loaded into each replicate PCR. Purified libraries were quantified with a Qubit 3.0 fluorometer, sized on a Bioanalyzer 2100, and re-quantified with the KAPA Library Quantification kit. A separate single-read 150-cycle Illumina NextSeq 550 flow cell was used to sequence each immunoSEQ 96-well plate. Per the authors' processing: Because only junctional sequences without quality scores were contained in the immunoSEQ output, filtering matching that applied to full-length reads could not be performed. To assign V/J genes and CDR3, sequences were annotated against IMGT germline references using PyIR, a Python wrapper for IgBLAST v1.9. Reads were filtered out if the reads had weak V/J assignments (E-value above 1e-6), no CDR3, stop codons, out-of-frame junctions, or ambiguous translated residues. V3J clonotypes were defined by identical inferred V gene, J gene, and CDR3 amino acid sequence. To compute the percentage overlap between repertoires, the number of shared unique clonotypes was divided by the size of the smaller repertoire. Repertoire richness was assessed with RTK rarefaction, the Chao1 estimator, and Recon v2.1 estimates of unobserved clonotypes. OLGA was used to compute generation probabilities for all TCRbeta clonotypes that the gDNA method yielded from a few donors. Here the immuneACCESS table is served through TCRdb, limited to in-frame sequences with V and J called. Missing clones are a known gap in these copies; in checked studies unresolved V genes cover under half, and the rest lacks a known reason. V, J and clone size were drawn from that table, and D and trimming were deduced from the DNA. The sample records approximately 2.4 million clones, 95% of which are singletons. Clones ranked in the top ten supply roughly 0.13% of the sample.

The CDR3 numbers 15 residues from cysteine through phenylalanine. The only DNA kept is the CDR3, 45 bases in frame from the first base. Cut back by 3 bases and 0 bases, the V and J ends lie 9 bases apart. CDR1 SNHLY and CDR2 FYNNEI are derived from the germline V gene. Recombination linked TRBV2 to TRBJ1-5; a tentative D match to TRBD1 spans 6 bases. The TCR comes from a man between 18 and 35 years old in good health. The sequenced sample consisted of naive CD4+ T cells sorted from blood. Interpreted using the paper, the cell subset or site label stands for: CD45RA+ positively selected. The nucleotides are TGTGCCAGCAGTGACCTGGACAGTAGCAATCAGCCCCAGCATTTT. Protein translation: CASSDLDSSNQPQHF.